This T cell receptor (beta chain) derives from a study of CD8+ T cells in alopecia areata. Study details: Patients received oral tofacitinib, 5 to 10 mg twice daily, for moderate-to-severe alopecia areata.

This clone came up once. The antigen remains undetermined. Indicated treatment: oral pan-JAK inhibitor, 5-10 mg twice daily. Lesional scalp punch biopsies and peripheral blood were collected from alopecia areata patients. Study findings and constraints: Expanded CD8+ clones among the top 100, and scalp clonality, were significantly decreased by tofacitinib.

Germline values: CDR1 SGHAT, CDR2 FQNNGV. This CDR3 region has 15 residues. Trimming cost V 2 bases and J 2 bases; bases outside gene matches: 1. It was cDNA, reverse transcribed from extracted RNA, that served as the sequencing template. Assay used: immunoSEQ multiplex PCR; TCRdb lists only in-frame clones, some missing. The sample has about 120,000 clones, around 53% seen once; the top ten hold less than 15%. The source of this sequence is a human donor with alopecia areata. This sample comprised CD8+ T cells sorted from blood, obtained at week 24, from a patient treated with tofacitinib. The V call is TRBV11-2, the J call TRBJ2-1, with 9 bases aligning to TRBD1. The DNA of the CDR3 is TGTGCCAGCAGCTTAACAGGGGGCACCTACAATGAGCAGTTCTTC. Translation: CASSLTGGTYNEQFF.